Each of the 26 T cell receptor beta chains below was sequenced from the same sample in a study of blood T cell repertoires in COVID-19. Measured with immunoSEQ multiplex PCR; TCRdb has only the in-frame clones, and not every one. Of under 250,000 clones detected, more than 75% appear once; the ten largest clones hold about 1.7%. Material for sequencing was peripheral blood. The receptors stem from a woman in her sixties or seventies who had recovered from COVID-19.

The V and J genes are TRBV5-1 and TRBJ2-1; 7 bases are shared with TRBD2. V was pared by 0 bases and J by 4 bases, with 10 bases of the junction left unmatched. The CDR3 has 17 residues. The germline gives CDR1 SGHRS, CDR2 YFSETQ. In DNA, the CDR3 is TGCGCCAGCAGCTTGGGGGAGGGTAGCTTGGAGTACAATGAGCAGTTCTTC. Translation gives CASSLGEGSLEYNEQFF.

This sequence joins TRBV5-4 and TRBJ2-1; D might be TRBD2 (7 bases). The V gene lost 4 bases and the J gene lost 4 bases, with 12 bases spanning the gap. The CDR3 loop spans 14 amino acids. From germline, CDR1 is SGHNT and CDR2 YYREEE (reference sequence). CDR3 sequence (DNA): TGTGCCAGCAGCCCCGGGGGGCAGTACAATGAGCAGTTCTTC. Its translation: CASSPGGQYNEQFF.

The chain couples TRBV19 to TRBJ2-7; perhaps TRBD1 as D (6 bases). Trimming removed 6 bases from V and 4 bases from J, with 19 bases in between. CDR3 length: 15 amino acids. CDR1 and CDR2 (germline): LNHDA, SQIVND (reference sequence). The CDR3 protein is CASSTPGHKEYEQYF. The CDR3 nucleotides are TGTGCCAGTAGCACCCCGGGACACAAGGAATACGAGCAGTACTTC. Drawing the rest from reference TRBV19 and TRBJ2-7, the complete variable domain is DGGITQSPKYLFRKEGQNVTLSCEQNLNHDAMYWYRQDPGQGLRLIYYSQIVNDFQKGDIAEGYSVSREKKESFPLTVTSAQKNPTAFYLCASSTPGHKEYEQYFGPGTRLTVT.

This clone came up a few times. This sequence joins TRBV19 and TRBJ1-1, with 9 bases aligning to TRBD1. CDR1 is LNHDA, CDR2 SQIVND, per germline (reference sequence). CDR3 length equals 14 residues. V lost 6 bases and J lost 5; bases outside the gene matches: 7. The CDR3 protein is CASRIQGAGTEAFF. The CDR3 DNA follows: TGTGCCAGTAGGATACAGGGGGCGGGAACTGAAGCTTTCTTT.

The V and J genes are TRBV15 and TRBJ2-2; 12 bases are a match to TRBD2. Germline CDR1 LNHNV, CDR2 YYDKDF (reference sequence). The CDR3 is made up of 16 amino acids. J was trimmed by 8 bases and V by 6 bases; bases with no gene match: 10. The CDR3 DNA reads TGTGCCACCAGACTAGCGGGGGGACGAACGGCAGGGGAGCTGTTTTTT. Protein: CATRLAGGRTAGELFF.

The chain joins TRBV6-8 to TRBJ1-3; tentatively, D is TRBD1 (5 bases). This CDR3 has 11 amino acids. V lost 11 bases and J lost 10, with 15 bases in between. Looked up from germline, CDR1 is MNHGY and CDR2 is SAAAGT. The CDR3 DNA reads TGTGCCCGTTTGGGGCCCTGGACCATATATTTT. The encoded protein is CARLGPWTIYF.

A note on this clone: Without the conserved terminal phenylalanine or tryptophan, this CDR3 likely stems from a read error. It is unclear where the CDR3 begins or ends on the DNA, so no DNA is shown, and the CDR3 is as TCRdb lists it. The rearrangement links TRBV6-5 to TRBJ2-7; TRBD2, the table's D call, was not compared with the DNA. With termini counted, the CDR3 has 12 amino acids. In germline, CDR1 is MNHEY, CDR2 SVGAGI. The chain's CDR3 is CASMSERWKSSL.

The genes are TRBV18 and TRBJ2-7; possible D gene TRBD1, 6 bases. Germline-derived CDR1 and CDR2 are KGHSH and LQKENI. The V end lost 3 bases, the J end lost 3 bases, and 9 bases lay between the germline ends. The CDR3 runs to 13 residues. CDR3 in amino acids: CASSPRDNYEQYF. The CDR3 DNA sequence: TGTGCCAGCTCACCTAGGGACAACTACGAGCAGTACTTC.

The chain combines TRBV7-2 with TRBJ1-2, with 10 positions matching TRBD1. V lost 5 bases to trimming and J lost 4 bases; unmatched junction nucleotides: 4. The germline gives CDR1 SGHTA, CDR2 FQGNSA. CDR3 length: 14 residues. CDR3 nucleotide sequence: TGTGCCAGCAGCCTGCGGACAGGGGGCTATGGCTACACCTTC. Translation: CASSLRTGGYGYTF. Using reference TRBV7-2 and TRBJ1-2 for the parts outside the CDR3, the full variable domain is GAGVSQSPSNKVTEKGKDVELRCDPISGHTALYWYRQSLGQGLEFLIYFQGNSAPDKSGLPSDRFSAERTGGSVSTLTIQRTQQEDSAVYLCASSLRTGGYGYTFGSGTRLTVV.

This chain links TRBV28 with TRBJ2-7; D unclear. The ends were cut back, 7 bases at V and 4 bases at J, with 8 bases in the middle. CDR3 length: 11 amino acids. Germline V gives CDR1 MDHEN, CDR2 SYDVKM. CDR3 sequence: CASTSVYEQYF. In DNA form, the CDR3 reads TGTGCCAGCACCTCGGTATACGAGCAGTACTTC. Full variable domain (remainder filled in from reference TRBV28 and TRBJ2-7): DVKVTQSSRYLVKRTGEKVFLECVQDMDHENMFWYRQDPGLGLRLIYFSYDVKMKEKGDIPEGYSVSREKKERFSLILESASTNQTSMYLCASTSVYEQYFGPGTRLTVT.

This clone has a single count. This chain joins TRBV2 and TRBJ2-7; TRBD1 matches at 8 bases. The CDR3 has 17 amino acids. With 6 bases clipped from V and 2 bases from J, the junction kept 15 bases outside the gene matches. Germline-derived CDR1 and CDR2 are SNHLY and FYNNEI. The CDR3 reads CASSPSFGQGGTYEQYF. The CDR3 DNA follows: TGTGCCAGCAGCCCATCGTTCGGACAGGGTGGGACCTACGAGCAGTACTTC.

The chain couples TRBV27 to TRBJ2-3, with no clear D. Trimming cost V 1 base and J 1 base, with 9 bases left between them. Germline-derived CDR1 and CDR2 are MNHEY and SMNVEV (reference sequence). The CDR3 contains 15 residues. CDR3 coding DNA: TGTGCCAGCAGTTTATGGAGACCTGGCACAGATACGCAGTATTTT. Amino acid sequence: CASSLWRPGTDTQYF.

This clone has a single count. This sequence joins TRBV3-1 (or the pseudogene TRBV3-2) and TRBJ1-2; a possible D gene is TRBD1 (5 bases). With 1 base removed from V and 5 bases from J, the gap between germline ends came to 11 bases. Germline-derived CDR1 and CDR2 are LGHDT and YNNKEL (reference sequence). The CDR3 runs to 14 residues. The CDR3 DNA reads TGTGCCAGCAGCCAAGTGGGGGGAGGGTATGGCTACACCTTC. It codes for CASSQVGGGYGYTF.

V is TRBV6-2 or TRBV6-3 and J is TRBJ1-5; D gene uncertain. This CDR3 region has 13 residues. The germline V and J ends were trimmed by 5 bases and 0 bases, with 5 bases remaining between them. Germline CDR1 and CDR2: MNHEY and SVGEGT. The CDR3 region is CASSPNSNQPQHF. CDR3 in DNA: TGTGCCAGCAGTCCCAATAGCAATCAGCCCCAGCATTTT.

This chain uses TRBV7-8 with TRBJ1-2, with 10 bases that match TRBD1. With 6 bases clipped from V and 2 bases from J, the junction kept 15 bases outside the gene matches. Germline V gene sequence: CDR1 SGHVS, CDR2 FQNEAQ. This CDR3 contains 18 residues. CDR3 sequence: CASSRGAGTGAANYGYTF. CDR3 sequence (DNA): TGTGCCAGCAGTCGCGGAGCCGGGACAGGGGCTGCAAACTATGGCTACACCTTC.

This clone was counted only a few times. The rearrangement uses TRBV6-2 or TRBV6-3 and TRBJ1-2; TRBD1 might be the D (6 bases). The CDR3 contains 13 residues. Trimming removed 5 bases at V and 8 bases at J, with 15 bases between. Germline loops: CDR1 MNHEY, CDR2 SVGEGT. CDR3 bases: TGTGCCAGCAGTAAGCCGACAGGCACCGGCTACACCTTC. Protein: CASSKPTGTGYTF.

The chain couples TRBV27 to TRBJ2-4; the match to TRBD1 covers 10 bases. The J segment lost 6 bases and the V segment lost 6 bases, leaving 5 bases of the junction unmatched. This CDR3 region has 14 residues. Per germline, CDR1 MNHEY and CDR2 SMNVEV (reference sequence). CDR3: CASSGDRGGNIQYF. CDR3 DNA sequence: TGTGCCAGCAGCGGGGACAGGGGAGGAAACATTCAGTACTTC.

The chain has TRBV6-5 and TRBJ2-7; no clear D gene. Trimming removed 0 bases at V and 6 bases at J, with 9 bases between. The CDR3 is 13 residues long. CDR1 MNHEY and CDR2 SVGAGI come from the germline V gene. The CDR3 sequence: CASSYSTTFEQYF. CDR3 coding DNA: TGTGCCAGCAGTTACTCGACGACTTTCGAGCAGTACTTC.

This chain joins TRBV15 and TRBJ1-1; a possible D gene is TRBD1 (5 bases). Deletions cut 0 bases from V and 0 bases from J, with 8 bases between. This CDR3 contains 15 residues. Looked up from germline, CDR1 is LNHNV and CDR2 is YYDKDF (reference sequence). The CDR3 region has the DNA TGTGCCACCAGCAGAGACCCGGGGGTGAACACTGAAGCTTTCTTT. Protein: CATSRDPGVNTEAFF.

This chain joins TRBV7-9 and TRBJ2-3; 7 nucleotides line up with TRBD2. The V gene end was trimmed by 2 bases and the J gene end by 2 bases; junction bases not matched to a gene: 4. This CDR3 has 15 amino acids. Germline-derived CDR1 and CDR2 are SEHNR and FQNEAQ (reference sequence). The CDR3 loop is CASSLLRGDTDTQYF. The CDR3 nucleotides are TGTGCCAGCAGCTTACTCCGGGGGGACACAGATACGCAGTATTTT.

The gene calls are TRBV5-1 and TRBJ2-7, with 9 bases lining up with TRBD1. The CDR3 covers 14 residues. Germline assignment: CDR1 SGHRS and CDR2 YFSETQ. V shed 1 base and J 5 bases; nucleotides not matched to a gene: 4. The CDR3 DNA follows: TGCGCCAGCAGCTTGTCCTGGACAGGGGACGAGCAGTACTTC. Protein sequence: CASSLSWTGDEQYF.

The gene calls are TRBV27 and TRBJ1-3; TRBD1 matches 10 bases. Germline CDR1 MNHEY, CDR2 SMNVEV (reference sequence). The CDR3 runs 16 residues. V trimming: 5 bases; J trimming: 3 bases; junction bases outside the gene matches: 7. CDR3 in amino acids: CASSTLRDRGGNTIYF. CDR3 in DNA: TGTGCCAGCAGTACCCTCCGGGACAGGGGTGGAAACACCATATATTTT.

This chain joins TRBV29-1 and TRBJ1-2; 9 bases are shared with TRBD1. CDR1 and CDR2 from the germline V gene are SQVTM and ANQGSEA. Unmatched junction bases numbered 18, after V lost 4 bases and J lost 0 bases. The CDR3 length is 19 residues. CDR3 amino acids: CSVVDRGGGSGSTNYGYTF. CDR3 nucleotides: TGCAGCGTTGTTGACAGGGGGGGAGGATCGGGCTCAACTAACTATGGCTACACCTTC. The full variable domain, with the rest looked up from reference TRBV29-1 and TRBJ1-2, is SAVISQKPSRDICQRGTSLTIQCQVDSQVTMMFWYRQQPGQSLTLIATANQGSEATYESGFVIDKFPISRPNLTFSTLTVSNMSPEDSSIYLCSVVDRGGGSGSTNYGYTFGSGTRLTVV.

This chain joins TRBV11-3 and TRBJ1-1, with D maybe TRBD1 (5 bases). The CDR3 has 14 residues. In germline, CDR1 is SGHNT, CDR2 YENEEA. The germline V and J ends were trimmed by 2 bases and 2 bases, with 9 bases remaining between them. CDR3 DNA sequence: TGTGCCAGCAGCTTAAATGGACAAAACACTGAAGCTTTCTTT. As protein: CASSLNGQNTEAFF. Using reference TRBV11-3 and TRBJ1-1 for the parts outside the CDR3, the full variable domain is EAGVVQSPRYKIIEKKQPVAFWCNPISGHNTLYWYLQNLGQGPELLIRYENEEAVDDSQLPKDRFSAERLKGVDSTLKIQPAELGDSAVYLCASSLNGQNTEAFFGQGTRLTVV.

The genes are TRBV6-5 and TRBJ1-6, with TRBD1 as a possible D gene (5 bases). The CDR3 sequence is 15 residues long. Trimming cost V 6 bases and J 4 bases, with 13 bases left between them. Per the germline V gene, CDR1 is MNHEY and CDR2 is SVGAGI. The CDR3 DNA sequence: TGTGCCAGCAGGAGGAAGGGGCCTTATAATTCACCCCTCCACTTT. Encoded protein: CASRRKGPYNSPLHF.

The chain carries TRBV9 and TRBJ2-7; 7 nucleotides align to TRBD1. This CDR3 has 14 residues. Germline V CDR1 and CDR2: SGDLS, YYNGEE. Trimming at V came to 5 bases and at J to 2 bases, leaving 7 bases not matched to a gene. CDR3 sequence reads: CASSPGQRTYEQYF. CDR3 bases: TGTGCCAGCAGTCCGGGACAGCGAACCTACGAGCAGTACTTC.